This T cell receptor (beta chain) was profiled in a study of T cell repertoires in cytomegalovirus infection. Only a few counts were recorded for this clonotype. Antigen: not known. TCRdb ran MiXCR on the reads and lists one entry per CDR3 protein. The sample includes approximately 350,000 distinct CDR3 sequences, roughly 34% of them seen just once. The germline V gene encodes CDR1 WSHSY and CDR2 SAAADI. The CDR3 is 15 amino acids. The trim removed 10 bases at V and 5 bases at J, leaving 8 bases unmatched. Study results and limitations: Dominant in the ex vivo response were TCR beta clonotypes restricted by HLA-C and specific for CMV.

This TCR was recovered from a human donor in good health (CMV status not recorded). Some clones in this sample may be carry-over from other donors' samples. The rearrangement links TRBV10-2 to TRBJ2-3; 14 bases line up with TRBD2. Material: cultured PBMCs, obtained from culture after CMV antigen stimulation. The CDR3 sequence is CATRRLAGGQDTQYF. As DNA, the CDR3 is TGCGCCACCCGTAGACTAGCGGGAGGGCAAGATACGCAGTATTTT.